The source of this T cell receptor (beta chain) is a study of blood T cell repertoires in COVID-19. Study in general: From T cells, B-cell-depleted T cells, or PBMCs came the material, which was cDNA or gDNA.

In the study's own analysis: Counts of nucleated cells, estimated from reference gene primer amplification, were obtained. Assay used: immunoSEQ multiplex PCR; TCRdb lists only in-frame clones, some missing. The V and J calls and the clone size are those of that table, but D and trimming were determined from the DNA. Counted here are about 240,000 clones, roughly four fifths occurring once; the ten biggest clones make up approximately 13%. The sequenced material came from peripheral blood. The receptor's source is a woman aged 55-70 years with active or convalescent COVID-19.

The CDR3 DNA reads as TGTGCCAGCAGCTTAAGGGGAGGCGGAGGGAATCAGCCCCAGCATTTT. This codes for CASSLRGGGGNQPQHF. The chain carries TRBV7-4 and TRBJ1-5, with D possibly being TRBD1 (5 bases). The V and J ends lost 2 bases and 4 bases respectively, with 15 bases between them. CDR1 is SGHVT and CDR2 is SQSDAQ in the germline V gene. There are 16 residues in the CDR3. Supplemented by reference TRBV7-4 and TRBJ1-5, the full variable domain reads GAGVSQSPRYKVAKRGRDVALRCDSISGHVTLYWYRQTLGQGSEVLTYSQSDAQRDKSGRPSGRFSAERPERSVSTLKIQRTEQGDSAVYLCASSLRGGGGNQPQHFGDGTRLSIL.